This T cell receptor beta chain stems from a study of T cell repertoires in cytomegalovirus infection. TCRdb reanalysed the reads using MiXCR and keeps one entry per CDR3 protein. In the table there are around 250,000 distinct CDR3 sequences, over 15% of which are singletons. This clonotype was picked up a small number of times. What it binds is unknown. Germline V gene data show CDR1 as SNHLY and CDR2 as FYNNEI. V lost 0 bases to trimming and J lost 0 bases, with 12 bases between them. The CDR3 extends over 17 amino acids. Study-wide findings and caveats: What dominated the ex vivo response were HLA-C-restricted CMV-specific TCR beta clonotypes.

The chain recombines TRBV2 with TRBJ2-1; the D is unclear. Input material: CD8+ T cells from PBMCs. This receptor was obtained from a human donor in good health (CMV status not recorded). Some clones in this sample may be carry-over from other donors' samples. CDR3 in amino acids: CASSEAFPGGSYNEQFF. The CDR3 DNA follows: TGTGCCAGCAGTGAAGCGTTCCCCGGCGGCTCCTACAATGAGCAGTTCTTC.